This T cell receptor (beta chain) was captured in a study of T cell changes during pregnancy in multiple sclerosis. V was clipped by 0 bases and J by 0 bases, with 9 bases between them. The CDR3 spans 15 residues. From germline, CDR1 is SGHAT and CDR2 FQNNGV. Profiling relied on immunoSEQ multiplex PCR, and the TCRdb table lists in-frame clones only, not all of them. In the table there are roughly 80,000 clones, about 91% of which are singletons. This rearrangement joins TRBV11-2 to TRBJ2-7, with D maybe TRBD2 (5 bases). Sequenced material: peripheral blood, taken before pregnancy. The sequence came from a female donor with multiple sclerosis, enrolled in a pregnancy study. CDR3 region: CASSLEDLSSYEQYF. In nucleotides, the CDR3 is TGTGCCAGCAGCTTAGAGGACTTGAGCTCCTACGAGCAGTACTTC.